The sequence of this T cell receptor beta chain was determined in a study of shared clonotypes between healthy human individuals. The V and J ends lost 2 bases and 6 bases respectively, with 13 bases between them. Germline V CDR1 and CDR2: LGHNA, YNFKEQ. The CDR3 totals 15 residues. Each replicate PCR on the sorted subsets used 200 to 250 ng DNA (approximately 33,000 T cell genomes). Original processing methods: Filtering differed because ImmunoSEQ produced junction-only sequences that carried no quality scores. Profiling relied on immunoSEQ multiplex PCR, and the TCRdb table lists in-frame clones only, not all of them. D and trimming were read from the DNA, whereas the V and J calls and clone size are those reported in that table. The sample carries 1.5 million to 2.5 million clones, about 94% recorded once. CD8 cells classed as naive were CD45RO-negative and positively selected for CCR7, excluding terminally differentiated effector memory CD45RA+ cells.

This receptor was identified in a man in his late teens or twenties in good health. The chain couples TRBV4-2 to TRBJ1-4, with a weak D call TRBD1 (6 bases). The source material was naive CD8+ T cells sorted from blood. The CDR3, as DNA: TGTGCCAGCAGCCAAAAGGGGGGAGATGATGAAAAACTGTTTTTT. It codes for CASSQKGGDDEKLFF.